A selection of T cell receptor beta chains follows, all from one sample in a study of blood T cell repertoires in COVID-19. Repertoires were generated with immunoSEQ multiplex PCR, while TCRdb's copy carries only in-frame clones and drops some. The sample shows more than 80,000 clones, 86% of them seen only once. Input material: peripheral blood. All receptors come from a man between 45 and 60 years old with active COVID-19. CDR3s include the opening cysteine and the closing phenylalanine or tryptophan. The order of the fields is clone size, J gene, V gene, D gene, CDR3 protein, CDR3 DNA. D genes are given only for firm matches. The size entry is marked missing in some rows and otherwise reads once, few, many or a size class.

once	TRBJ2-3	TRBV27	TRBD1	CASSRTGFDTQYF	TGTGCCAGCAGTCGGACAGGGTTCGATACGCAGTATTTT
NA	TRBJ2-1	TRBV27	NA	CASSASTGNEQFF	TGTGCCAGCAGTGCCTCGACTGGCAATGAGCAGTTCTTC
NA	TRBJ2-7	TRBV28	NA	CASNANYEQYF	TGTGCCAGCAACGCGAACTACGAGCAGTACTTC
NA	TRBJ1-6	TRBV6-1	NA	CASSATGPALNNSPLHF	TGTGCCAGCAGTGCAACAGGGCCAGCGCTAAATAATTCACCCCTCCACTTT
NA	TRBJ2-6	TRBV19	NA	CASSIPGSGANVLTF	TGTGCCAGTAGTATTCCGGGGTCTGGGGCCAACGTCCTGACTTTC
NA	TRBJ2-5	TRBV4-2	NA	CASSQTEQETQYF	TGTGCCAGCAGCCAAACAGAGCAAGAGACCCAGTACTTC
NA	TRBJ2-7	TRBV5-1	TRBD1	CASSSQGTGEQYF	TGCGCCAGCAGCTCACAGGGGACCGGCGAGCAGTACTTC
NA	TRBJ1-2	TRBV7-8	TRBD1	CASSSRTGTAPGYTF	TGTGCCAGCAGCTCCCGGACAGGGACTGCGCCTGGCTACACCTTC
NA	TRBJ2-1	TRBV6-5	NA	CASSSGSGEQFF	TGTGCCAGCAGTTCCGGGAGTGGTGAGCAGTTCTTC
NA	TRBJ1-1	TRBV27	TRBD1	CASSLGAILRGRSEAFF	TGTGCCAGCAGTTTAGGGGCTATTCTCAGGGGGAGATCTGAAGCTTTCTTT
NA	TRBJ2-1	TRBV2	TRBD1	CASRNDDREPFF	TGTGCCAGCAGAAATGACGACAGGGAGCCGTTCTTC
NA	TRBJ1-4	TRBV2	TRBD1	CASTQGVNEKLFF	TGTGCCAGCACCCAGGGGGTTAATGAAAAACTGTTTTTT
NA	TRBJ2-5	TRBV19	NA	CASSPSGAAETQYF	TGTGCCAGTAGCCCTTCAGGGGCGGCGGAGACCCAGTACTTC
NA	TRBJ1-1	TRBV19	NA	CASSIRDGGYTEAFF	TGTGCCAGTAGTATCCGTGACGGGGGATACACTGAAGCTTTCTTT